Listed here are 14 T cell receptor beta chains from one sample, sequenced in a study of regulatory T cells in long-lasting Graves disease. As for time point: newly diagnosed GD, antithyroid drugs for less than 3 months. The TCR library used RNA extracted from PBMCs. Arm-PCR of CDR3 regions and iRepertoire HTBI primers were used to build TCR beta libraries. Each CDR3 protein gets one entry after TCRdb re-called the multiplex PCR reads with MiXCR. The sample shows 300,000 to 400,000 distinct CDR3 sequences, 15% to 20% of them seen only once. The data were also submitted as part of a second study, on T cells in Graves' hyperthyroidism and ophthalmopathy.

The sequences come from peripheral blood mononuclear cells (PBMCs), collected at new diagnosis, from a patient treated with antithyroid drugs. All receptors come from a man aged 40-50 years with Graves disease.

The genes are TRBV9 and TRBJ2-2; a weak D match, TRBD1 (5 bases). The CDR3 has 15 residues. Trimming took off 0 bases at V and 7 bases at J, with 13 bases between the two ends. Germline CDR1 is SGDLS and CDR2 is YYNGEE. The CDR3 sequence is CASSVDPTVHGELFF. The DNA for the CDR3 is TGTGCCAGCAGCGTAGATCCGACAGTTCACGGGGAGCTGTTTTTT.

This clonotype was counted at least ten times. The chain recombines TRBV18 with TRBJ2-5; D perhaps matches TRBD2 (6 bases). The length of the CDR3 is 17 residues. The germline gives CDR1 KGHSH, CDR2 LQKENI. V lost 3 bases, J lost 2 bases, and 19 bases lay in between. CDR3 region: CASSPTRGASVQETQYF. The CDR3 DNA reads TGTGCCAGCTCACCGACCCGCGGGGCTAGCGTTCAAGAGACCCAGTACTTC.

The table lists this clonotype with many counts. The chain is built from TRBV18 and TRBJ1-4; possible D gene TRBD1, 6 bases. Germline CDR1 is KGHSH and CDR2 is LQKENI. The CDR3 covers 15 residues. Trimming pared 5 bases from V and 8 bases from J, leaving 18 bases between. CDR3 region: CASSTGSEMQEKLFF. The CDR3 DNA reads as TGTGCCAGCTCAACAGGGTCAGAGATGCAGGAAAAACTGTTTTTT. The full variable domain, rest sourced from reference TRBV18 and TRBJ1-4, is NAGVMQNPRHLVRRRGQEARLRCSPMKGHSHVYWYRQLPEEGLKFMVYLQKENIIDESGMPKERFSAEFPKEGPSILRIQQVVRGDSAAYFCASSTGSEMQEKLFFGSGTQLSVL.

In this sample, this clonotype turned up many times. The chain has TRBV2 and TRBJ1-5, with D tentatively TRBD1 (5 bases). This CDR3 contains 15 residues. The V gene lost 3 bases and the J gene lost 0 bases, with 9 bases spanning the gap. In germline, CDR1 is SNHLY, CDR2 FYNNEI. The CDR3 reads CASSDRANSNQPQHF. CDR3 sequence (DNA): TGTGCCAGCAGTGACAGGGCTAATAGCAATCAGCCCCAGCATTTT. Based on the CDR3 plus reference TRBV2 and TRBJ1-5, the full variable domain is EPEVTQTPSHQVTQMGQEVILRCVPISNHLYFYWYRQILGQKVEFLVSFYNNEISEKSEIFDDQFSVERPDGSNFTLKIRSTKLEDSAMYFCASSDRANSNQPQHFGDGTRLSIL.

In its sample, this clonotype was seen many times. The chain has TRBV11-2 and TRBJ2-1, with 13 bases fitting TRBD2. Germline-derived CDR1 and CDR2 are SGHAT and FQNNGV. This CDR3 contains 15 residues. V shed 4 bases, J shed 9 bases, and the junction held 6 bases outside the gene matches. The CDR3, as DNA: TGTGCCAGCAGCTACACTAGCGGGGGGGCAGGTGAGCAGTTCTTC. Amino acid sequence: CASSYTSGGAGEQFF. Supplemented by reference TRBV11-2 and TRBJ2-1, the full variable domain reads EAGVAQSPRYKIIEKRQSVAFWCNPISGHATLYWYQQILGQGPKLLIQFQNNGVVDDSQLPKDRFSAERLKGVDSTLKIQPAKLEDSAVYLCASSYTSGGAGEQFFGPGTRLTVL.

Concerning this clonotype: A clone one base away is much larger, so this may be a read error. This chain joins TRBV30 and TRBJ2-5, with 9 bases fitting TRBD1. Per germline, CDR1 GTSNPN and CDR2 SVGIG (reference sequence). Trimming at V came to 3 bases and at J to 4 bases, leaving 0 bases not matched to a gene. The CDR3 is 12 amino acids. The CDR3 nucleotides are TGTGCCTGGAGGGGACAGGGAGAGACCCAGTACTTC. Protein product: CAWRGQGETQYF.

The chain has TRBV4-3 and TRBJ2-1, with TRBD2 identical over 9 bases. J was trimmed by 3 bases and V by 4 bases; bases with no gene match: 16. CDR3 size: 19 residues. Germline loops: CDR1 LGHNA, CDR2 YSLEER. The CDR3 is CASSPFRAGGRFDYNEQFF. Here the CDR3 DNA reads TGCGCCAGCAGCCCATTCAGGGCGGGGGGGCGTTTCGACTACAATGAGCAGTTCTTC.

In its sample, this clonotype was seen many times. The V and J genes are TRBV5-1 and TRBJ2-3, with TRBD1 as a possible D gene (6 bases). Trimming took off 4 bases at V and 2 bases at J, with 11 bases between the two ends. The CDR3 totals 14 residues. CDR1 is SGHRS, CDR2 YFSETQ, per germline. The CDR3 here is CASSQQGITDTQYF. CDR3 sequence (DNA): TGCGCCAGCAGCCAACAGGGTATCACAGATACGCAGTATTTT.

This clonotype occurred many times. The chain employs TRBV11-2 and TRBJ2-3, with 9 positions matching TRBD1. After removal of 4 bases from V and 5 bases from J, the junction contained 4 bases not matched to a gene. CDR1 and CDR2 (germline): SGHAT, FQNNGV. CDR3 size: 14 residues. The CDR3 DNA is TGTGCCAGCAGCTCCCGGACAGGGGAAGATACGCAGTATTTT. Translating it yields CASSSRTGEDTQYF.

This clonotype was counted a few times. The rearrangement uses TRBV15 and TRBJ1-3; the match to TRBD1 covers 7 bases. Per germline, CDR1 LNHNV and CDR2 YYDKDF (reference sequence). The CDR3 consists of 20 residues. After removal of 7 bases from V and 4 bases from J, the junction contained 25 bases not matched to a gene. In DNA form, the CDR3 reads TGTGCCACCAAGCGCTCAGGGGGGAGGAAGGGACAGCTGGAAGGAAACACCATATATTTT. It is translated as CATKRSGGRKGQLEGNTIYF.

In regard to this clonotype: A single base is all that separates this from a far larger clone, so a read error is likely. The chain uses TRBV30 and TRBJ2-2, with D perhaps matching TRBD1 or TRBD2 (5 bases each). Trimming removed 8 bases at V and 2 bases at J, with 18 bases between. The CDR3 runs to 15 residues. Germline V gene lookup returns CDR1 GTSNPN and CDR2 SVGIG (reference sequence). CDR3 protein: CASTFNGANTGELFF. CDR3 DNA: TGTGCCAGTACCTTTAACGGGGCCAACACCGGGGAGCTGTTTTTT.

This clonotype appeared many times. The genes are TRBV7-2 and TRBJ2-1; 12 bases match TRBD2. The CDR3 is 16 amino acids. Germline V CDR1 and CDR2: SGHTA, FQGNSA. The V and J ends lost 5 bases and 4 bases, in that order; junction bases with no gene match: 6. The CDR3 loop reads CASSPRLAGVYNEQFF. The DNA for the CDR3 is TGTGCCAGCAGCCCTAGACTAGCGGGGGTTTACAATGAGCAGTTCTTC. The full variable domain, in which reference TRBV7-2 and TRBJ2-1 provide the parts outside the CDR3, is GAGVSQSPSNKVTEKGKDVELRCDPISGHTALYWYRQSLGQGLEFLIYFQGNSAPDKSGLPSDRFSAERTGGSVSTLTIQRTQQEDSAVYLCASSPRLAGVYNEQFFGPGTRLTVL.

The V call is TRBV9, the J call TRBJ2-1; 9 positions match TRBD2. The V gene end was trimmed by 0 bases and the J gene end by 5 bases; junction bases not matched to a gene: 6. The CDR3 consists of 16 residues. CDR1 and CDR2 (germline): SGDLS, YYNGEE. The CDR3: CASSVVGSGGNNEQFF. The CDR3, as DNA: TGTGCCAGCAGCGTAGTAGGTAGCGGGGGAAACAATGAGCAGTTCTTC.

This clonotype was counted at least ten times. The chain uses TRBV2 and TRBJ1-3, with 8 bases that match TRBD1. Germline trimming cut 6 bases from V and 5 bases from J; bases unmatched to any gene: 6. Germline V CDR1 and CDR2: SNHLY, FYNNEI. This CDR3 is 14 amino acids long. CDR3 amino acids: CASRGDRSRNTIYF. DNA of the CDR3: TGTGCCAGCAGAGGGGACAGGTCTAGAAACACCATATATTTT.